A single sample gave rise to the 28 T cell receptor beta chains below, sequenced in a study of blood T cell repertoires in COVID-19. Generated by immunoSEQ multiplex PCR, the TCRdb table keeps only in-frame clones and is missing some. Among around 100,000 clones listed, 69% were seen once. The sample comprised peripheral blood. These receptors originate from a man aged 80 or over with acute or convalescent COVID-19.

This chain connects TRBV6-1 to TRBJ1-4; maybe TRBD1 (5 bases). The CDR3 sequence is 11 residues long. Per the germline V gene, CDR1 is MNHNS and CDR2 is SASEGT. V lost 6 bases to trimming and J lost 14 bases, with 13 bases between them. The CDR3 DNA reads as TGTGCCAGCAGCGCTAACGGGGGGCTGTTTTTT. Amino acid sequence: CASSANGGLFF.

CDR3 protein: CATSRAIASYEQYF. The CDR3 DNA sequence: TGTGCCACCAGCAGAGCGATAGCCTCCTACGAGCAGTACTTC. The chain carries TRBV15 and TRBJ2-7; D ambiguous. V gave up 1 base and J gave up 0 bases, with 7 bases separating them. Germline V gene lookup returns CDR1 LNHNV and CDR2 YYDKDF (reference sequence). This CDR3 has 14 residues.

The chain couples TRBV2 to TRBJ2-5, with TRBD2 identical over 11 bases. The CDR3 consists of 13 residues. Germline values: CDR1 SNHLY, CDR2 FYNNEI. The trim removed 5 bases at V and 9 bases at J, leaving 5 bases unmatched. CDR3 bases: TGTGCCAGCAGTACTGGGACTAGCGGTTCCCAGTACTTC. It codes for CASSTGTSGSQYF.

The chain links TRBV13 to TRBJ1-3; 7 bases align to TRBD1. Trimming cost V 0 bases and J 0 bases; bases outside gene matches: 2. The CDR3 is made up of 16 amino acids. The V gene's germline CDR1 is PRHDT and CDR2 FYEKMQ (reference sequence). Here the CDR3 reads CASSLGDRLSGNTIYF. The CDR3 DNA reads TGTGCCAGCAGCTTAGGGGACAGGCTCTCTGGAAACACCATATATTTT.

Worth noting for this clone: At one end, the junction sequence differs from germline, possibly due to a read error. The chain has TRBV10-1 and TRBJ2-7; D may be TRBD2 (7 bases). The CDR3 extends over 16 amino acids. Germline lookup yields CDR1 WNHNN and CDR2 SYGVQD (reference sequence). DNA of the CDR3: TGCGCCAGCATTGAGGTGGGGGGGCCCAGAGGGAAGGAGCAGTACTTC. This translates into CASIEVGGPRGKEQYF.

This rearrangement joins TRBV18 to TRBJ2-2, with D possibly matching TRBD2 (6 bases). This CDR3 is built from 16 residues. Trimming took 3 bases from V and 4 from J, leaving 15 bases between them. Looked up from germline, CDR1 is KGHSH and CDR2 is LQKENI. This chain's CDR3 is CASSPLATRSTGELFF. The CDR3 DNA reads TGTGCCAGCTCACCGTTGGCGACTAGATCCACCGGGGAGCTGTTTTTT. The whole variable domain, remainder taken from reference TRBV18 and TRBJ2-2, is NAGVMQNPRHLVRRRGQEARLRCSPMKGHSHVYWYRQLPEEGLKFMVYLQKENIIDESGMPKERFSAEFPKEGPSILRIQQVVRGDSAAYFCASSPLATRSTGELFFGEGSRLTVL.

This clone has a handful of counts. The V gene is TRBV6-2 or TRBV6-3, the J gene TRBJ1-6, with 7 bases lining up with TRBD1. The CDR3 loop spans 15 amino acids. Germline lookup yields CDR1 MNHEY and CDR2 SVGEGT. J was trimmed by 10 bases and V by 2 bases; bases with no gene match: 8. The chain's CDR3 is CASSYTGTDRSPLHF. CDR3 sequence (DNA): TGTGCCAGCAGTTACACCGGGACAGATAGGTCACCCCTCCACTTT.

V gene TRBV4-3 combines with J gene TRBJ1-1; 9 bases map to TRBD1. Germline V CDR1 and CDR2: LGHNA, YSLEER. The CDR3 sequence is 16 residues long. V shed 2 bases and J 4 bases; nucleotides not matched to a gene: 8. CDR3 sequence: CASSQLSGTGTTEAFF. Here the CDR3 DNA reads TGCGCCAGCAGCCAACTCTCAGGGACAGGGACCACTGAAGCTTTCTTT.

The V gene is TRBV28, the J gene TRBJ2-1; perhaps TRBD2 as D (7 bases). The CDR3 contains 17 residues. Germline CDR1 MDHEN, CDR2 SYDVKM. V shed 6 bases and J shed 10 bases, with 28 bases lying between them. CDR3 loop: CASSSPRGGGPSWEQFF. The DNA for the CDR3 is TGTGCCAGCAGCTCGCCGAGGGGGGGAGGGCCCTCTTGGGAGCAGTTCTTC.

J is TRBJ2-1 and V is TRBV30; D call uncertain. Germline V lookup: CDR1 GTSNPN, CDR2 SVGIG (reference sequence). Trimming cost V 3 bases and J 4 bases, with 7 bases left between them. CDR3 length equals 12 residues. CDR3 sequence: CAWRNGYNEQFF. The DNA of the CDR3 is TGTGCCTGGAGGAACGGGTACAATGAGCAGTTCTTC.

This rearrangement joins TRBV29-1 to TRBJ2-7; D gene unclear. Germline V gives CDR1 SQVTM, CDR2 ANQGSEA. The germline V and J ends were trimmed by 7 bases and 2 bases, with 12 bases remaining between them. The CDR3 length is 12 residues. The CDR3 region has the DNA TGCAGCGCCCGCATTACTGCCTACGAGCAGTACTTC. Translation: CSARITAYEQYF.

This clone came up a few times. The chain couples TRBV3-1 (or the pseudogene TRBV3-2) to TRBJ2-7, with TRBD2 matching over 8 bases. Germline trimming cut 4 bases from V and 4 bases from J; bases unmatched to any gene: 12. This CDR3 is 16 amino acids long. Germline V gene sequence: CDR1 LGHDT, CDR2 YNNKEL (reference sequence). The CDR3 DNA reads TGTGCCAGCAGCCCACTCTTCTTAGCGGGAAATTACGAGCAGTACTTC. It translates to CASSPLFLAGNYEQYF.

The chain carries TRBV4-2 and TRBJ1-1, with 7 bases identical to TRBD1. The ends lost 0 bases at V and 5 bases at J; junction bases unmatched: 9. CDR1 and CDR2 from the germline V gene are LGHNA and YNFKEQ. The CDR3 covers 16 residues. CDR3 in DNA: TGTGCCAGCAGCCAAGAAACCCGGACAGGCTTGACTGAAGCTTTCTTT. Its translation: CASSQETRTGLTEAFF.

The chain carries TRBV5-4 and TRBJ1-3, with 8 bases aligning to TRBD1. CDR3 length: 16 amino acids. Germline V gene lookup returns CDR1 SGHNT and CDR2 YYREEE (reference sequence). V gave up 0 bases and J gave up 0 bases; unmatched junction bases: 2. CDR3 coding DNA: TGTGCCAGCAGCTTGGCAGGGGGCAGCTCTGGAAACACCATATATTTT. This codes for CASSLAGGSSGNTIYF.

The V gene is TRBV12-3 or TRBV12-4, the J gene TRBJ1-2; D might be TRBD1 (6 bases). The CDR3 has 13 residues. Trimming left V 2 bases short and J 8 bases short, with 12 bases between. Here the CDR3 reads CASSLWTDSGYTF. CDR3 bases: TGTGCCAGCAGTTTATGGACAGATTCAGGCTACACCTTC.

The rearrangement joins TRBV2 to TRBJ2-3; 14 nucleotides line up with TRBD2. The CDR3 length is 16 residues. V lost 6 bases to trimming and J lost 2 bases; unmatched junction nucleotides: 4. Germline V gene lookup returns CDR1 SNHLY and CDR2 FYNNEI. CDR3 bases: TGTGCCAGCAGACCGGGACTAGCGGGAGCCACAGATACGCAGTATTTT. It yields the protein CASRPGLAGATDTQYF.

The CDR3 reads CASSNQGNQETQYF. The CDR3 coding sequence is TGTGCCAGCAGCAACCAGGGGAACCAAGAGACCCAGTACTTC. The V gene is TRBV6-4, the J gene TRBJ2-5; TRBD1 is a possible D gene (6 bases). Germline assignment: CDR1 MRHNA and CDR2 SNTAGT. This CDR3 contains 14 residues. V was clipped by 6 bases and J by 0 bases, with 11 bases between them.

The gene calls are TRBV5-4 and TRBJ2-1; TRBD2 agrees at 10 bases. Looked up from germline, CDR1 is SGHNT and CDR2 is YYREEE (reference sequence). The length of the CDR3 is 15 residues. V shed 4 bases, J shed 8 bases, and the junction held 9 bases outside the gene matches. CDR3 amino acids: CASSRSGRAGDEQFF. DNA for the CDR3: TGTGCCAGCAGCCGCAGCGGGAGGGCCGGCGATGAGCAGTTCTTC.

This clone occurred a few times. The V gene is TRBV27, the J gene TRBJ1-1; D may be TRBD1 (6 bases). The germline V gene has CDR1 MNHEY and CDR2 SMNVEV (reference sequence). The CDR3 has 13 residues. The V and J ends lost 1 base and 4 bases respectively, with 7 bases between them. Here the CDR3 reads CASSLWGRTEAFF. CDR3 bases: TGTGCCAGCAGTTTATGGGGGCGCACTGAAGCTTTCTTT.

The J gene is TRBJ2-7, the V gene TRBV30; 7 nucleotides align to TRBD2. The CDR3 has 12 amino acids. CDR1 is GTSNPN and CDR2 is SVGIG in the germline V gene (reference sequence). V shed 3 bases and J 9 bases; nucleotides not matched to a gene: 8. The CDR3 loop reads CAWSPSWGGQYF. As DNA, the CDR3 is TGTGCCTGGAGCCCATCTTGGGGGGGGCAGTACTTC. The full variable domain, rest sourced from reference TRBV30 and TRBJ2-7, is SQTIHQWPATLVQPVGSPLSLECTVEGTSNPNLYWYRQAAGRGLQLLFYSVGIGQISSEVPQNLSASRPQDRQFILSSKKLLLSDSGFYLCAWSPSWGGQYFGPGTRLTVT.

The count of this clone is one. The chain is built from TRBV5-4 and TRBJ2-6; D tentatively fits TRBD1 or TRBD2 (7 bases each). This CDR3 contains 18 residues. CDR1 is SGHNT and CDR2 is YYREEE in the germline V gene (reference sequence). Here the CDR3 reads CASGAGGTESSGANVLTF. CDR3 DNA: TGTGCAAGCGGGGCAGGGGGTACGGAAAGCTCTGGGGCCAACGTCCTGACTTTC.

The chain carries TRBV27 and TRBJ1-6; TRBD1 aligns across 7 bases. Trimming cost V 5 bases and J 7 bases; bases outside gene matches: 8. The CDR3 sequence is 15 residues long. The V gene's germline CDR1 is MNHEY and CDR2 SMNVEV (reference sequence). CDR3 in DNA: TGTGCCAGCAGTCTAAAGGACAGGCTAAATTCACCCCTCCACTTT. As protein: CASSLKDRLNSPLHF.

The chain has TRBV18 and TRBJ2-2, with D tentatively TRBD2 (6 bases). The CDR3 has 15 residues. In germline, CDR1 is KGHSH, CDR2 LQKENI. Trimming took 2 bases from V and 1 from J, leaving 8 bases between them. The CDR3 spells CASSPISGNTGELFF. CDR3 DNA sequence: TGTGCCAGCTCACCAATTAGCGGGAACACCGGGGAGCTGTTTTTT.

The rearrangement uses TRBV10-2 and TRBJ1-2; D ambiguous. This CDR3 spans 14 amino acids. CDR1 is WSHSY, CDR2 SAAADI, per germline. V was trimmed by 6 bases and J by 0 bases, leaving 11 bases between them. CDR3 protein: CASRERLTNYGYTF. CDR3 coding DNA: TGCGCCAGCAGGGAGAGACTAACTAACTATGGCTACACCTTC.

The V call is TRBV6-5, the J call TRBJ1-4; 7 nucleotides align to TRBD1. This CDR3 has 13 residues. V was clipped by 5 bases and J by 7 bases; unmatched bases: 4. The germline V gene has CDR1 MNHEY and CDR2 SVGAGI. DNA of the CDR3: TGTGCCAGCAGTATGGGACAGCCTGAAAAACTGTTTTTT. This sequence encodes CASSMGQPEKLFF.

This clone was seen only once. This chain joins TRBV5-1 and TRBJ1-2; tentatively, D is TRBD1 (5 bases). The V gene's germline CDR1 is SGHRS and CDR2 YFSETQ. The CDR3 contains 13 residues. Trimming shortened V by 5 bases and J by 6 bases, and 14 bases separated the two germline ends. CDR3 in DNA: TGCGCCAGCAGATCCCAGGGATTCGATGGCTACACCTTC. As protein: CASRSQGFDGYTF.

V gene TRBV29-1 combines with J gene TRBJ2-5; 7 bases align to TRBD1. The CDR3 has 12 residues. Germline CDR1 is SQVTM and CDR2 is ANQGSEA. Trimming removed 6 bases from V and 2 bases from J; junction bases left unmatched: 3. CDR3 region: CSVRQGQETQYF. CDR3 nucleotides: TGCAGCGTGAGACAGGGTCAAGAGACCCAGTACTTC.

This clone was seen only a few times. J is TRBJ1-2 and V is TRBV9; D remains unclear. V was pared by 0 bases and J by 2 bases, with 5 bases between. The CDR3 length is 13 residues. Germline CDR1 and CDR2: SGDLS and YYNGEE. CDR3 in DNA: TGTGCCAGCAGCGTAGACGAGAACTATGGCTACACCTTC. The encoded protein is CASSVDENYGYTF. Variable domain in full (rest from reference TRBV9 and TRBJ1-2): DSGVTQTPKHLITATGQRVTLRCSPRSGDLSVYWYQQSLDQGLQFLIQYYNGEERAKGNILERFSAQQFPDLHSELNLSSLELGDSALYFCASSVDENYGYTFGSGTRLTVV.